These 29 T cell receptor beta chains were all obtained from the same sample, sequenced in a study of blood T cell repertoires in COVID-19. The method was immunoSEQ multiplex PCR; TCRdb's version includes in-frame clones alone and lacks a portion of them. This table holds roughly 84,000 clones, 70% to 90% found once. The sample comprised peripheral blood. These receptors were taken from a man aged 80 or over with active or convalescent COVID-19.

The CDR3 bases are TGTGCCAGCAGCCCCGGGGGGGCAGGGACCGGGGAGCTGTTTTTT. Translating gives CASSPGGAGTGELFF. The chain joins TRBV6-6 to TRBJ2-2, with 8 bases matching TRBD2. J gave up 5 bases and V 6 bases, and 8 bases lay outside the gene matches. The length of the CDR3 is 15 residues. Looked up from germline, CDR1 is MNHNY and CDR2 is SVGAGI (reference sequence).

This clone was seen more than once but under ten times. This chain links TRBV19 with TRBJ2-6, with a weak D call TRBD2 (6 bases). This CDR3 region has 16 residues. Germline CDR1 reads LNHDA; CDR2 reads SQIVND (reference sequence). The germline V and J ends were trimmed by 2 bases and 0 bases, with 8 bases remaining between them. The CDR3 protein is CASSIWDSSGANVLTF. The CDR3 region has the DNA TGTGCCAGTAGTATATGGGACTCCTCTGGGGCCAACGTCCTGACTTTC.

J is TRBJ2-5 and V is TRBV5-1, with D tentatively TRBD2 (6 bases). CDR3 length: 14 amino acids. The ends were cut back, 4 bases at V and 4 bases at J, with 14 bases in the middle. CDR1 and CDR2 (germline): SGHRS, YFSETQ. CDR3: CASSPTGLAETQYF. CDR3 coding DNA: TGCGCCAGCAGCCCGACGGGACTTGCAGAGACCCAGTACTTC.

This clone has a single count. The rearrangement uses TRBV5-1 and TRBJ2-1; possible D gene TRBD1, 5 bases. Looked up from germline, CDR1 is SGHRS and CDR2 is YFSETQ. The length of the CDR3 is 14 residues. V lost 0 bases to trimming and J lost 11 bases, with 15 bases between them. The CDR3 sequence: CASSLGGSAPQQFF. CDR3 DNA: TGCGCCAGCAGCTTGGGGGGCTCTGCCCCCCAGCAGTTCTTC.

The gene calls are TRBV2 and TRBJ1-1; no clear D. CDR3 size: 12 residues. Trimming removed 1 base from V and 6 bases from J, with 6 bases in between. From germline, CDR1 is SNHLY and CDR2 FYNNEI. CDR3 sequence: CASSEVSSEAFF. The CDR3 DNA follows: TGTGCCAGCAGTGAAGTAAGCTCTGAAGCTTTCTTT.

The chain carries TRBV7-2 and TRBJ1-5; perhaps TRBD1 as D (6 bases). This CDR3 is 17 amino acids long. The V gene lost 4 bases and the J gene lost 0 bases, with 16 bases spanning the gap. Per the germline V gene, CDR1 is SGHTA and CDR2 is FQGNSA. CDR3 sequence (DNA): TGTGCCAGCAGCTCCCGCGGCGGGGGCTTTAGCAATCAGCCCCAGCATTTT. Translating it yields CASSSRGGGFSNQPQHF.

The V gene is TRBV6-5, the J gene TRBJ2-3, with D possibly being TRBD2 (6 bases). CDR3 length equals 15 residues. Per the germline V gene, CDR1 is MNHEY and CDR2 is SVGAGI. V was cut by 0 bases and J by 5 bases, with 12 bases left in between. CDR3 protein: CASSYSGEAGDTQYF. The CDR3 DNA follows: TGTGCCAGCAGTTACTCGGGGGAGGCGGGAGATACGCAGTATTTT.

The J gene is TRBJ2-1, the V gene TRBV10-1; TRBD1 matches 7 bases. The CDR3 sequence is 15 residues long. J lost 4 bases, V lost 5 bases, and 8 bases had no gene match. Germline V gene lookup returns CDR1 WNHNN and CDR2 SYGVQD (reference sequence). CDR3 sequence reads: CASSPGDRIYNEQFF. Written as DNA, the CDR3 is TGCGCCAGCAGTCCAGGGGACAGAATTTACAATGAGCAGTTCTTC.

The genes are TRBV27 and TRBJ1-5; D gene ambiguous. The germline V gene encodes CDR1 MNHEY and CDR2 SMNVEV (reference sequence). The V end lost 6 bases, the J end lost 7 bases, and 16 bases lay between the germline ends. The CDR3 covers 14 residues. CDR3 sequence: CASSYGGSGQPQHF. DNA of the CDR3: TGTGCCAGCAGCTATGGAGGGTCGGGGCAGCCCCAGCATTTT.

The chain combines TRBV6-1 with TRBJ1-2; D unclear. CDR1 and CDR2 from the germline V gene are MNHNS and SASEGT. V lost 2 bases to trimming and J lost 4 bases, with 5 bases between them. The CDR3 length is 12 residues. The CDR3 DNA sequence: TGTGCCAGCAGTGAAAGTAGCTATGGCTACACCTTC. Its translation: CASSESSYGYTF.

This clone came up once. DNA of the CDR3: TGTGCCACCAGTACCGGGACTAGCGGGAGAGGAGATACGCAGTATTTT. Amino acids: CATSTGTSGRGDTQYF. The rearrangement joins TRBV24-1 to TRBJ2-3; the match to TRBD2 covers 14 bases. Germline-derived CDR1 and CDR2 are KGHDR and SFDVKD. The trim removed 6 bases at V and 5 bases at J, leaving 6 bases unmatched. The CDR3 length is 16 residues.

The chain joins TRBV20-1 to TRBJ2-7; D perhaps matches TRBD1 (6 bases). The V end lost 3 bases, the J end lost 2 bases, and 14 bases lay between the germline ends. The germline CDR1 and CDR2 sequences are DFQATT and SNEGSKA (reference sequence). The CDR3 consists of 14 residues. In DNA form, the CDR3 reads TGCAGTGCTAGTCCTGGGGGCAAACCCTACGAGCAGTACGTC. This gives the protein CSASPGGKPYEQYV.

V usage is TRBV2 and J usage is TRBJ2-1; perhaps TRBD2 as D (6 bases). The germline gives CDR1 SNHLY, CDR2 FYNNEI. The V gene lost 3 bases and the J gene lost 6 bases, with 12 bases spanning the gap. This CDR3 comprises 14 residues. The CDR3 DNA is TGTGCCAGCAGTGATGGGGGGACGATCAATGAGCAGTTCTTC. Its protein is CASSDGGTINEQFF.

The genes are TRBV2 and TRBJ2-5; no clear D. The ends were cut back, 4 bases at V and 4 bases at J, with 16 bases in the middle. This CDR3 contains 15 residues. Germline-derived CDR1 and CDR2 are SNHLY and FYNNEI. CDR3 DNA sequence: TGTGCCAGCAGTGGTTTAAGAGAAATACCAGAGACCCAGTACTTC. It specifies CASSGLREIPETQYF. Supplemented by reference TRBV2 and TRBJ2-5, the full variable domain reads EPEVTQTPSHQVTQMGQEVILRCVPISNHLYFYWYRQILGQKVEFLVSFYNNEISEKSEIFDDQFSVERPDGSNFTLKIRSTKLEDSAMYFCASSGLREIPETQYFGPGTRLLVL.

Only a few counts were recorded for this clone. The V call is TRBV29-1, the J call TRBJ1-3; maybe TRBD1 (6 bases). The CDR3 spans 13 residues. V shed 5 bases and J shed 3 bases, with 11 bases lying between them. Germline loops: CDR1 SQVTM, CDR2 ANQGSEA. Written as DNA, the CDR3 is TGCAGCGTTAATCACAGGGATGGAAACACCATATATTTT. Protein sequence: CSVNHRDGNTIYF.

CDR3 protein: CASSLVGTVLYGYTF. The CDR3 DNA reads TGTGCCAGCAGCTTGGTTGGGACAGTGCTATATGGCTACACCTTC. The chain joins TRBV7-9 to TRBJ1-2, with 7 nucleotides matching TRBD1. CDR1 and CDR2 (germline): SEHNR, FQNEAQ (reference sequence). The CDR3 covers 15 residues. V lost 3 bases to trimming and J lost 5 bases; unmatched junction nucleotides: 9.

The genes are TRBV7-2 and TRBJ2-1; 10 bases agree with TRBD2. The V segment lost 1 base and the J segment 4 bases; nucleotides outside the gene matches: 7. In germline, CDR1 is SGHTA, CDR2 FQGNSA. The CDR3 spans 17 residues. The CDR3 bases are TGTGCCAGCAGCTTAGGGGCTAGCGGGGGACGATACAATGAGCAGTTCTTC. Residues: CASSLGASGGRYNEQFF. The variable domain in full, completed from reference TRBV7-2 and TRBJ2-1, reads GAGVSQSPSNKVTEKGKDVELRCDPISGHTALYWYRQSLGQGLEFLIYFQGNSAPDKSGLPSDRFSAERTGGSVSTLTIQRTQQEDSAVYLCASSLGASGGRYNEQFFGPGTRLTVL.

The chain joins TRBV11-2 to TRBJ2-1, with D perhaps TRBD2 (6 bases). The V end was cut by 1 base, the J end by 3 bases, with 16 bases between. Germline V gene lookup returns CDR1 SGHAT and CDR2 FQNNGV. The CDR3 length is 17 residues. CDR3 loop: CASSLGAGGGFYNEQFF. The CDR3 nucleotides are TGTGCCAGCAGCTTAGGGGCGGGTGGGGGGTTCTACAATGAGCAGTTCTTC.

This clone showed up just once. The chain combines TRBV18 with TRBJ1-2, with 8 bases fitting TRBD1. This CDR3 is 13 amino acids long. CDR1 and CDR2 (germline): KGHSH, LQKENI. V trimming: 6 bases; J trimming: 7 bases; junction bases outside the gene matches: 7. The CDR3 is CASSPADRVGYTF. Here the CDR3 DNA reads TGTGCCAGCTCGCCGGCGGACAGGGTTGGCTACACCTTC.

The rearrangement joins TRBV4-2 to TRBJ2-5; no definite D call. CDR1 is LGHNA and CDR2 is YNFKEQ in the germline V gene. The length of the CDR3 is 15 residues. Trimming cost V 4 bases and J 2 bases, with 14 bases left between them. The CDR3 sequence is CASSLAYAVQETQYF. The CDR3 region has the DNA TGTGCCAGCAGCCTCGCGTACGCGGTTCAAGAGACCCAGTACTTC.

A few counts support this clone. The chain links TRBV6-1 to TRBJ2-7; 10 nucleotides match TRBD2. V lost 2 bases and J lost 3; bases outside the gene matches: 4. Germline V gene lookup returns CDR1 MNHNS and CDR2 SASEGT. CDR3 size: 15 residues. The CDR3 spells CASSEQRLAGYEQYV. CDR3 coding DNA: TGTGCCAGCAGTGAACAGAGACTAGCGGGCTACGAGCAGTACGTC.

This chain connects TRBV10-2 to TRBJ2-5, with TRBD1 matching over 7 bases. Germline CDR1 and CDR2: WSHSY and SAAADI. V shed 5 bases, J shed 3 bases, and the junction held 15 bases outside the gene matches. The CDR3 runs 17 residues. CDR3 sequence reads: CASSFIPRQTGEETQYF. CDR3 sequence (DNA): TGCGCCAGCAGTTTTATCCCCCGGCAAACAGGGGAAGAGACCCAGTACTTC.

V and J are TRBV30 and TRBJ1-3, with D unclear. V dropped 5 bases and J dropped 0 bases, with 14 bases sitting between them. Germline CDR1 reads GTSNPN; CDR2 reads SVGIG (reference sequence). The CDR3 runs to 15 residues. The CDR3 here is CAWRAGRSSGNTIYF. CDR3 coding DNA: TGTGCCTGGCGTGCGGGGAGGAGCTCTGGAAACACCATATATTTT.

The chain joins TRBV2 to TRBJ1-2, with TRBD1 identical over 10 bases. V lost 5 bases and J lost 7; bases outside the gene matches: 4. Germline V gene data show CDR1 as SNHLY and CDR2 as FYNNEI. CDR3 size: 13 residues. CDR3 region: CASSWDRGGGYTF. DNA of the CDR3: TGTGCCAGCAGTTGGGACAGGGGAGGTGGCTACACCTTC.

This chain joins TRBV11-2 and TRBJ2-3; 10 nucleotides align to TRBD2. Germline-derived CDR1 and CDR2 are SGHAT and FQNNGV. This CDR3 is 16 amino acids long. The trim removed 1 base at V and 4 bases at J, leaving 5 bases unmatched. The CDR3 sequence: CASSLGLAGVADTQYF. In nucleotides, the CDR3 is TGTGCCAGCAGCTTAGGTCTAGCGGGAGTGGCAGATACGCAGTATTTT.

The chain links TRBV4-1 to TRBJ2-6; D gene uncertain. CDR3 length equals 16 residues. In germline, CDR1 is MGHRA, CDR2 YSYEKL. Between the trimmed V and J ends, which lost 0 bases and 0 bases, there was a span of 6 bases. CDR3 residues: CASSQDQNSGANVLTF. In nucleotides, the CDR3 is TGCGCCAGCAGCCAAGATCAGAACTCTGGGGCCAACGTCCTGACTTTC.

The chain uses TRBV3-1 (or the pseudogene TRBV3-2) and TRBJ1-1; D unresolved. There are 14 residues in the CDR3. Germline V CDR1 and CDR2: LGHDT, YNNKEL (reference sequence). Trimming pared 4 bases from V and 1 base from J, leaving 10 bases between. CDR3 DNA: TGTGCCAGCAGCCTCCGAGGCCAGAACACTGAAGCTTTCTTT. Translation: CASSLRGQNTEAFF.

The J gene is TRBJ2-1, the V gene TRBV6-5; no clear D gene. With 6 bases removed from V and 4 bases from J, the gap between germline ends came to 13 bases. The CDR3 consists of 14 residues. Germline lookup yields CDR1 MNHEY and CDR2 SVGAGI. The CDR3 DNA follows: TGTGCCAGCAGCTCAGCCCTAGGATACAATGAGCAGTTCTTC. Encoded protein: CASSSALGYNEQFF.

V is TRBV11-2 and J is TRBJ1-4, with D possibly matching TRBD1 (5 bases). From germline, CDR1 is SGHAT and CDR2 FQNNGV. V was cut by 1 base and J by 8 bases, with 14 bases left in between. The CDR3 sequence is 15 residues long. The CDR3 is CASSLGPGMGEKLFF. DNA for the CDR3: TGTGCCAGCAGCTTAGGTCCAGGGATGGGAGAAAAACTGTTTTTT.